Sequencing of this TCR beta chain was carried out in a study of vaccination and CD4 T cells after COVID-19 (dated 2022 in TCRdb). About the study as a whole: Convalescent patients had a positive SARS-CoV-2 result on nasal swab PCR, and of these patients, several had mild disease and one had severe disease. The convalescent cohort comprised six males and four females, including two Hispanic individuals, seven Caucasians, two Asians and one multiracial person. Each participant got two doses of either the Pfizer-BioNTech BNT162b2 vaccine (n=8) or the Moderna mRNA-1273 vaccine (n=2). Post-COVID blood samples from convalescent patients were collected a median of around 100 days after diagnosis, with a range of about 30 to 170 days. Post-vaccine blood samples were obtained a median of about 70 days after the second vaccine dose, with a range of about 14 to 241 days. The cultures were stimulated with overlapping spike peptide pools from SARS-CoV-2 and from the common cold coronaviruses HCoV-NL63, HCoV-OC43 and HCoV-229E. Control cultures received a CEFX viral epitope pool as the positive control, an HIV-1 Nef peptide pool as the negative control, or no peptide. In 10 COVID-19 convalescent patients and 4 infection-naive healthy vaccine recipients, the spike-specific CD4+ TCR repertoire before mRNA vaccination was compared with the repertoire after mRNA vaccination. Points the paper makes about the study in general: Only a relatively small number of convalescent patients were included in the study, and early timepoints following natural infection were not analyzed. Among convalescent patients, a median roughly 90% of the SARS-CoV-2-reactive clones seen after vaccination appeared only after vaccination, which suggests priming specific to the vaccine. Of the vaccine-specific clones in convalescent patients, 304 of 307, or nearly all, reacted only to SARS-CoV-2 spike and did not cross-react with common cold coronaviruses. An increase in the median number of SARS-CoV-2-reactive clonotypes from around 20 after infection to about 39 after vaccination was observed, but the change was not found to be significant.

Library preparation employed PCR. At the Johns Hopkins FTIC core, DNA from the cultured CD4+ T cells underwent TCR sequencing with the Oncomine TCR Beta short-read assay. The QIAamp micro DNA kit was used to extract genomic DNA from the cultured CD4+ T cells. Oncomine TCR Beta libraries from cultured CD4+ T cells were pooled with unique dual indexes and sequenced on an Illumina iSeq 100. The study's processing was this. Non-productive sequences were removed, and CDR3s not starting with C, not ending with F or W, or shorter than 7 amino acids were discarded. The MANAFEST web application was used to identify antigen-specific clonotypes by comparing peptide-stimulated wells against reference wells and other culture wells. For a clone to be called positive, the clone needed an FDR below 0.05, an odds ratio above 5, and a productive frequency above 0.1% in at least two of three replicate wells. A clonotype counted as cross-reactive if it showed significant expansion both in the SARS-CoV-2 spike wells and in at least one common cold coronavirus spike condition. CDR3 homology was assessed with Levenshtein distances (stringdist) and unrooted phylogenetic trees (ape) in R version 3.6.1. TCRdb ran its own pipeline on the public reads, namely fastp trimming at Q25 and MiXCR clone calling, and kept in-frame beta chains. Merged by CDR3 protein, the rows form single entries marked with the most common genes and DNA. TCRdb's processing, not the authors' own work, is the source of the V and J calls. The sample data list approximately 26,000 distinct CDR3 sequences, and roughly 40% of these were observed just once. About a tenth of the sample belongs to the ten largest clones.

The treatment or condition label, as the study defines it: roughly 11-day PBMC culture with coronavirus spike peptide pools or control peptides (ViraFEST assay). The study used the ViraFEST assay, which expanded antigen-specific T cells with peptide pools and then identified expanded clonotypes by TCR sequencing. The positive SARS-CoV-2 PCR tests of the convalescent patients were dated from March to December 2020, before the Alpha, Beta and Delta variants emerged in the United States. Each well held about 2.2 million PBMCs cultured in IMDM containing roughly 5% human AB serum and 9 to 10 IU/ml IL-2, with 10 ug/ml peptide pools added. On days 3 and 7, half of the culture medium was replaced with fresh IL-2-containing medium. Once the cells had been in culture for about 10 days, the EasySep CD4+ T cell isolation kit was used to isolate CD4+ T cells by negative selection. Ficoll-Paque Plus gradient centrifugation was used to isolate PBMCs from whole blood, and the isolated PBMCs were then either used fresh or cryopreserved at -140C. Culture conditions were generally each tested in triplicate wells.

This clonotype was observed a handful of times. The clone's antigen remains unknown. No per-base quality is available; no much larger clone lies one base away. The germline V gene (reference sequence) provides CDR1 DFQATT and CDR2 SNEGSKA. The CDR3 numbers 16 residues from cysteine through phenylalanine. Just the 48-base CDR3 DNA is kept, in frame starting at base 1. The germline ends are 15 bases apart after V is trimmed by 0 bases and J by 0 bases. The sequence was collected from a human donor who had recovered from COVID-19. The rearranged chain carries TRBV20-1 and TRBJ2-7; tentative D gene TRBD2, with 6 bases matching. The sample was CD4+ T cells from blood, cultured in vitro. The sequenced DNA: TGCAGTGCTAGAGATACGGGCGGGGCTACCTCCTACGAGCAGTACTTC. This gives the protein CSARDTGGATSYEQYF.